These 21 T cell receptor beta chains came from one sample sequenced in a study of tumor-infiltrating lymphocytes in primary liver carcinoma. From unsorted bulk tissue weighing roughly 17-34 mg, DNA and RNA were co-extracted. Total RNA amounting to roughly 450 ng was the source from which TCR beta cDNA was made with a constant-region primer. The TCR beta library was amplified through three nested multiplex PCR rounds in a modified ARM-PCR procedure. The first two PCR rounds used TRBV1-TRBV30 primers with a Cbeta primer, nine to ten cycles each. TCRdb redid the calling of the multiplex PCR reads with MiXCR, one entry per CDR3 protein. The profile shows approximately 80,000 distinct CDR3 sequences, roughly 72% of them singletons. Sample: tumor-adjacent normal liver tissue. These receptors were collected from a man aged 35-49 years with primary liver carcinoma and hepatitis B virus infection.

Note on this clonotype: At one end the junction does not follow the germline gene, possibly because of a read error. The CDR3 reads CACSYPPAGRLNTEAFF. DNA for the CDR3: TGTGCCTGCAGTTACCCTCCTGCGGGCAGACTTAACACAGAAGCTTTCTTT. V usage is TRBV6-2 or TRBV6-3 and J usage is TRBJ1-1; D unclear. In germline, CDR1 is MNHEY, CDR2 SVGEGT. CDR3 length: 17 residues.

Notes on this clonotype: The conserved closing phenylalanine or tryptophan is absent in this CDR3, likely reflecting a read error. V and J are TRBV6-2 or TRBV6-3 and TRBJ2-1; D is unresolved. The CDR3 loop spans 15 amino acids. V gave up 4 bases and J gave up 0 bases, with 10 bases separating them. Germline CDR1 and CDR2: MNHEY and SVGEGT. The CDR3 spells CASSSKDSSYNEQFL. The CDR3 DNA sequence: TGTGCCAGCAGTTCCAAGGATAGCTCCTACAATGAGCAGTTCCTC.

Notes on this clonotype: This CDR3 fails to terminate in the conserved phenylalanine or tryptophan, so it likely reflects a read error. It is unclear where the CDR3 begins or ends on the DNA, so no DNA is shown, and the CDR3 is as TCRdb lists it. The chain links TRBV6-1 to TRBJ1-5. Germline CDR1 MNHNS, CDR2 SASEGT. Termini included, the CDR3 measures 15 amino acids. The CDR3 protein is CASSELGFSDQPQQL.

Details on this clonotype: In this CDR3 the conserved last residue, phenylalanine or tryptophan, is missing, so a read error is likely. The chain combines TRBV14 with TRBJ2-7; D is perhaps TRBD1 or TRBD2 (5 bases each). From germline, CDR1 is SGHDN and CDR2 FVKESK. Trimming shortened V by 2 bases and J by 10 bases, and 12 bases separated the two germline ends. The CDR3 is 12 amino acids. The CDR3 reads CASSQMGVEQYL. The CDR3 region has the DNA TGTGCCAGCAGCCAAATGGGGGTCGAACAGTACTTG.

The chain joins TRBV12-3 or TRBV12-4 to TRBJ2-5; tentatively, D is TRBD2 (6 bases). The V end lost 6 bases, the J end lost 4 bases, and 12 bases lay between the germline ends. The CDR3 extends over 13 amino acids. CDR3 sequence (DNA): TGTGCCAGCAGGTGGGGGGACGGAGAGACCCAGTACTTC. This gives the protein CASRWGDGETQYF.

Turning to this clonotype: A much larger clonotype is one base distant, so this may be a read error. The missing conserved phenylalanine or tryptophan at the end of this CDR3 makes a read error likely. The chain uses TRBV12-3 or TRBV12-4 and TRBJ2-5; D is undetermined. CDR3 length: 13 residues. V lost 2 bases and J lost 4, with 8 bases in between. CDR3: CASSLIVGETQYL. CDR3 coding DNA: TGTGCCAGCAGTTTAATAGTGGGAGAGACCCAGTACCTC.

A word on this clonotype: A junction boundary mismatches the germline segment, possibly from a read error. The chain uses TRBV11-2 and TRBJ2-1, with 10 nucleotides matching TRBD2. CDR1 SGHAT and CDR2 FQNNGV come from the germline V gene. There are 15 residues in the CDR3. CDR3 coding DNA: TGTGTCAGCAGCCCCCAGCGGGAGGGGTTGGGTGAGCAATTCTTC. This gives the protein CVSSPQREGLGEQFF.

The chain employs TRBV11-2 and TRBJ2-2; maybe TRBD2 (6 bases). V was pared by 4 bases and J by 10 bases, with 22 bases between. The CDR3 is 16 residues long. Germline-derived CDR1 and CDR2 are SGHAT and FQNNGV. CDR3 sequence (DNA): TGTGCCAGCAGCTGGGGACGGGGGTTGAACGCCGAGGAGCTGTTTTTT. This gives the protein CASSWGRGLNAEELFF.

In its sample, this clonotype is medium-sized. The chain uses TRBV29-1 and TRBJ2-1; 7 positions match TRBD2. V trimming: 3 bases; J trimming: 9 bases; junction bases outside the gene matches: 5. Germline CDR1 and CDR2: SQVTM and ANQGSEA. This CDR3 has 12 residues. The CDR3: CSVDGRRFEQFF. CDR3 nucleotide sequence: TGCAGCGTTGACGGGAGGAGATTTGAGCAGTTCTTC.

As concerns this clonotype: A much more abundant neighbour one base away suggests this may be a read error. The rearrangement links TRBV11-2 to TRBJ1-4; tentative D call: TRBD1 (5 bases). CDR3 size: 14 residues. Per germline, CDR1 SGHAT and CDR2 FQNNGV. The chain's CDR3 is CASNLDLEGLRLFF. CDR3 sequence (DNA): TGTGCCAGCAACTTAGATCTTGAGGGGCTCAGGCTGTTTTTT.

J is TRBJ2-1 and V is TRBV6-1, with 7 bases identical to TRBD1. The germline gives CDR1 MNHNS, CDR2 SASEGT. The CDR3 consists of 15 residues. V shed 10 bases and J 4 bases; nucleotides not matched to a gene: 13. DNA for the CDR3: TGTGCCAAGAGCAATCCGGGACAGTGGTACAATGAGCAGTTCTTC. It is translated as CAKSNPGQWYNEQFF.

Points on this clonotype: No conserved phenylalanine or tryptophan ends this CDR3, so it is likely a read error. This CDR3 is CAVSESVGQAGYTS. The CDR3 region has the DNA TGTGCCGTCAGTGAGTCGGTGGGGCAGGCCGGCTACACCTCC. The chain is built from TRBV10-3 and TRBJ1-2, with D tentatively TRBD1 (5 bases). The CDR3 has 14 residues. Germline CDR1 reads ENHRY; CDR2 reads SYGVKD.

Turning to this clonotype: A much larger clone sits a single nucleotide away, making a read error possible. The CDR3 bases are TGCGCCAGCAGCTCAGGACTAGCGGCCTACAATGAGCAGCTCTTC. Translation gives CASSSGLAAYNEQLF. This chain links TRBV5-1 with TRBJ2-1; the match to TRBD2 covers 10 bases. Germline V gene lookup returns CDR1 SGHRS and CDR2 YFSETQ. The CDR3 totals 15 residues.

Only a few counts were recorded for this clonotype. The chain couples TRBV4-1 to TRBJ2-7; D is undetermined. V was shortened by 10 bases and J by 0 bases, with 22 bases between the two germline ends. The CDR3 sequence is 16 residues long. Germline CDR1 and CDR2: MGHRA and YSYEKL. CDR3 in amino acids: CANSQESGDISYEQYF. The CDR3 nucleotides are TGCGCCAATAGCCAAGAGTCAGGCGATATCTCCTACGAGCAGTACTTC.

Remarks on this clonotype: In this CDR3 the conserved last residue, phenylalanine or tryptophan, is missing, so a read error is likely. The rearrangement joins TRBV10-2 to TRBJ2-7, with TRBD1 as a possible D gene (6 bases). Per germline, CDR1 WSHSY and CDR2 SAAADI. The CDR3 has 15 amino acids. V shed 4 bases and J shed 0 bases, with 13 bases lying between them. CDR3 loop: CASSVRDKSSYEQYL. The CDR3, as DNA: TGCGCCAGCAGTGTCCGGGACAAAAGCTCCTACGAGCAGTACCTC.

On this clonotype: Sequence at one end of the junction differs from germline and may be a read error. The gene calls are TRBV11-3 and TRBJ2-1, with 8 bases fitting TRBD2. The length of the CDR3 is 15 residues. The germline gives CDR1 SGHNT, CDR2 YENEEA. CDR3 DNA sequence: TGTACCAGCAGCGCCGGGACTAGAGAAATTAATGGGCAGTTCTTC. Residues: CTSSAGTREINGQFF.

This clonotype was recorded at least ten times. CDR3 coding DNA: TGTGCCAGCAGCGGGACTAGCGGACGCTCCTACAATGAGCAGTTCTTC. As protein: CASSGTSGRSYNEQFF. The chain couples TRBV28 to TRBJ2-1; TRBD2 matches at 11 bases. The V gene end was trimmed by 6 bases and the J gene end by 0 bases; junction bases not matched to a gene: 4. Per germline, CDR1 MDHEN and CDR2 SYDVKM. The CDR3 extends over 16 amino acids.

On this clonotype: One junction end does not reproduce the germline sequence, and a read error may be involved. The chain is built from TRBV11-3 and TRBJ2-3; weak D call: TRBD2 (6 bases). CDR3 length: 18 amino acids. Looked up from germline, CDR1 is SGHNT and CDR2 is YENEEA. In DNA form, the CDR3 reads TGTGCCAGTAGCTGGACTACGGGAGTCCTCTCTAGCACAGATACGCAGTATTTT. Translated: CASSWTTGVLSSTDTQYF. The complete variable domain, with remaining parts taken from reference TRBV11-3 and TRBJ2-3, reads EAGVVQSPRYKIIEKKQPVAFWCNPISGHNTLYWYLQNLGQGPELLIRYENEEAVDDSQLPKDRFSAERLKGVDSTLKIQPAELGDSAVYLCASSWTTGVLSSTDTQYFGPGTRLTVL.

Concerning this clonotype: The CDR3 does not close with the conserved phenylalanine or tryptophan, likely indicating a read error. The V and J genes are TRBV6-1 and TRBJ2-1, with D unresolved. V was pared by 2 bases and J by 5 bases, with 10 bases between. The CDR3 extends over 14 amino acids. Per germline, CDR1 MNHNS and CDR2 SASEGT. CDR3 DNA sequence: TGTGCCAGCAGTGAACCGGAACTAAACAATGAGCAGTTCTTA. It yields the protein CASSEPELNNEQFL.

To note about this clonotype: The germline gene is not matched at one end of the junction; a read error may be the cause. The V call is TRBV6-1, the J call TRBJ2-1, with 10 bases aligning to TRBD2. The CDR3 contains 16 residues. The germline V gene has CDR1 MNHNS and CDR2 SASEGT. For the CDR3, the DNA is TGTGCCAGCGGTGAACTAGCGCTAGCGGGAGTGGGTGAGCAGTTCTTC. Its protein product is CASGELALAGVGEQFF.

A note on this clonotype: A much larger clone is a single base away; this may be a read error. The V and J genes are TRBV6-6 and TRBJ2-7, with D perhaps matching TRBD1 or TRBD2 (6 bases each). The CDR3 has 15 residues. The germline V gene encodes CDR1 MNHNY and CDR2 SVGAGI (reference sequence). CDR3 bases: TGTGCCATCAGTTACCCCGAAGGGGGAGGAGACGAGCAGTACTTC. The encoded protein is CAISYPEGGGDEQYF.